What follows is one T cell receptor (beta chain) and its context. V was shortened by 0 bases and J by 6 bases, with 9 bases between the two germline ends. The CDR3 covers 13 residues. Germline assignment: CDR1 SGHNT and CDR2 YYREEE (reference sequence). Authors' processing steps: How many nucleated cells were present was estimated from reference gene primer amplification. Generated by immunoSEQ multiplex PCR, the TCRdb table keeps only in-frame clones and is missing some. That table gives V, J and clone size, and the DNA gave D and trimming. The sample has 65,000 to 90,000 clones, about 87% seen once; the top ten hold around 7.3%. The data stem from a study of blood T cell repertoires in COVID-19. Study as a whole: Acute-phase and convalescent COVID-19 samples originated in the United States, Italy and Spain. The analysed material was cDNA or gDNA that came from T cells, B-cell-depleted T cells, or PBMCs.

The clonotype originates from a woman of 80 years or more with acute or convalescent COVID-19. The chain couples TRBV5-4 to TRBJ1-1; D not certain. Sequencing was carried out using peripheral blood. The CDR3 is CASSLAPGAEAFF. The CDR3 DNA is TGTGCCAGCAGCTTGGCCCCAGGTGCTGAAGCTTTCTTT.